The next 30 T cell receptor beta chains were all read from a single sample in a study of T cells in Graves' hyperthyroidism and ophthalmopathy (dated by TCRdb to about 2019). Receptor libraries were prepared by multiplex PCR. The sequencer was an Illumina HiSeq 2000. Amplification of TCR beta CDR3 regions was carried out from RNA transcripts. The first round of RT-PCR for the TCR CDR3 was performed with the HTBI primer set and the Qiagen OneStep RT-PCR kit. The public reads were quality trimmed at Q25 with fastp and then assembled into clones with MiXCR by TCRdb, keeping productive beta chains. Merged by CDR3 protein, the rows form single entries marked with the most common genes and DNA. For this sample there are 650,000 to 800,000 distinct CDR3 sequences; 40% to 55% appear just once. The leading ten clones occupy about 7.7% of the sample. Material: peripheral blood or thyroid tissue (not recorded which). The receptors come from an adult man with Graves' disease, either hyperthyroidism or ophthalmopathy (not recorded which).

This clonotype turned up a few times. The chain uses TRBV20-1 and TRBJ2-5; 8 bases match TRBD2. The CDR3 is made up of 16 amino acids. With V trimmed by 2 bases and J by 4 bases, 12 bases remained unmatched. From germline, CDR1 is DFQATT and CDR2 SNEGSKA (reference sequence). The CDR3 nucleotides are TGCAGTGCTAGAAACGCTAGCGGGCTGCTCTTAGAGACCCAGTACTTC. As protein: CSARNASGLLLETQYF.

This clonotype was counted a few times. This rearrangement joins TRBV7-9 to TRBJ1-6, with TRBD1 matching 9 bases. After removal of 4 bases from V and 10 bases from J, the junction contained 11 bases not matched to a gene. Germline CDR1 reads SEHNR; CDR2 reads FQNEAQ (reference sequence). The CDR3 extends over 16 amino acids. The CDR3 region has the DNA TGTGCCAGCAGCTGGGGACCGGGACAGGGTCACTCACCCCTCCACTTT. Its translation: CASSWGPGQGHSPLHF.

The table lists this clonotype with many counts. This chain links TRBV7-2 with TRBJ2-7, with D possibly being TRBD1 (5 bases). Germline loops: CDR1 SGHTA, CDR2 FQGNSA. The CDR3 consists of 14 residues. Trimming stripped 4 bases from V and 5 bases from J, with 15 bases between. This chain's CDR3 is CASSSVGQGNEQYF. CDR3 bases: TGTGCCAGCAGCTCGGTAGGGCAGGGTAACGAGCAGTACTTC.

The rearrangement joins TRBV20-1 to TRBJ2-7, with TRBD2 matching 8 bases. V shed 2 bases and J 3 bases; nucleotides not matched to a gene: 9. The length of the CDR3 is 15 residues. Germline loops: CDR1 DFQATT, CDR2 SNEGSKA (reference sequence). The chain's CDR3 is CSARPTSGGVYEQYF. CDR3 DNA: TGCAGTGCTAGACCCACTAGCGGTGGAGTCTACGAGCAGTACTTC.

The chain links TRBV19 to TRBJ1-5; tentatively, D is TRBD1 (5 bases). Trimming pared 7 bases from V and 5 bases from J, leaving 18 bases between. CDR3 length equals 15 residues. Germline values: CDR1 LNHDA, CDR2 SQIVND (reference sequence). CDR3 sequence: CASTTEAGRDQPQHF. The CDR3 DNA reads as TGTGCCAGTACCACTGAGGCAGGGCGGGATCAGCCCCAGCATTTT.

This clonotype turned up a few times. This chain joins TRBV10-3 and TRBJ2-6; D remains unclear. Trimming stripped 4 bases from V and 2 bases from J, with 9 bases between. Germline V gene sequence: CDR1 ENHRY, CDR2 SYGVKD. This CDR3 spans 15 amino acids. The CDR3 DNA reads TGTGCCATCAGTGCCCGGGTAGCTGGGGCCAACGTCCTGACTTTC. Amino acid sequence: CAISARVAGANVLTF.

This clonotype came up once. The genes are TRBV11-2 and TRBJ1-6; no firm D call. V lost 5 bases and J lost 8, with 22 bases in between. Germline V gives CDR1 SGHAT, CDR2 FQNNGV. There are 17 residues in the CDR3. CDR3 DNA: TGTGCCAGCAGCCTTTACCCCGTCGTGAGCGAGGATTCACCCCTCCACTTT. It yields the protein CASSLYPVVSEDSPLHF. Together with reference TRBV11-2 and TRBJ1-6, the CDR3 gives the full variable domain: EAGVAQSPRYKIIEKRQSVAFWCNPISGHATLYWYQQILGQGPKLLIQFQNNGVVDDSQLPKDRFSAERLKGVDSTLKIQPAKLEDSAVYLCASSLYPVVSEDSPLHFGNGTRLTVT.

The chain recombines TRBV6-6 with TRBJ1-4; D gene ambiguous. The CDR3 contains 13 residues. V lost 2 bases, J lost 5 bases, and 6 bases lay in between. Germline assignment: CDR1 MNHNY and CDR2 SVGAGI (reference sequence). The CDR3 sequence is CASSYTENEKLFF. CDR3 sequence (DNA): TGTGCCAGCAGTTACACTGAAAATGAAAAACTGTTTTTT.

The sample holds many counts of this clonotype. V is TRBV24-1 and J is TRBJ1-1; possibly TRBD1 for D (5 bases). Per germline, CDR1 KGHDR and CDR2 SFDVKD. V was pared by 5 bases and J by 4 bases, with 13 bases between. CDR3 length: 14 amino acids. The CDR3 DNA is TGTGCCACCAGTGCGAGCAGGGATTTCACTGAAGCTTTCTTT. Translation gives CATSASRDFTEAFF.

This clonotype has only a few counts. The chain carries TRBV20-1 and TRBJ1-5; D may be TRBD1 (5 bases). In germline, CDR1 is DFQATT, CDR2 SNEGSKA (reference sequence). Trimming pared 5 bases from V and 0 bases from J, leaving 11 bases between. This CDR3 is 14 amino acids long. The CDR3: CSAQTAYSNQPQHF. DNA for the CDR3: TGCAGTGCTCAGACAGCCTATAGCAATCAGCCCCAGCATTTT.

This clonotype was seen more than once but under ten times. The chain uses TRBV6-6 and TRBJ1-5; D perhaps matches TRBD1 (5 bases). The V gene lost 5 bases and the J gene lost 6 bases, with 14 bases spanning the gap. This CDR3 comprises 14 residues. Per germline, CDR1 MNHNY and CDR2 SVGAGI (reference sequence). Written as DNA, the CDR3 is TGTGCCAGCAGTGAAGGGGTGGGAACTCAGCCCCAGCATTTT. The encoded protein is CASSEGVGTQPQHF.

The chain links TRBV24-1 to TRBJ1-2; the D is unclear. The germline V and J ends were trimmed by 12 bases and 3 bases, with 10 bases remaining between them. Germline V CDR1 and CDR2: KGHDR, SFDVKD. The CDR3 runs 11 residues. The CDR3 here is CAPHSDYGYTF. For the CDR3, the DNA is TGTGCCCCGCACAGTGACTATGGCTACACCTTC.

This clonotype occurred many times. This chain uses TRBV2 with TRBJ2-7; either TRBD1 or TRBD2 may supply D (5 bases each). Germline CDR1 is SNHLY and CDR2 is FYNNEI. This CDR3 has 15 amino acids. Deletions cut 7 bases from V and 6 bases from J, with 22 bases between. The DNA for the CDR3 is TGTGCCAGCACCACCTCGGGACGGACTGATCGCGAGCAGTACTTC. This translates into CASTTSGRTDREQYF.

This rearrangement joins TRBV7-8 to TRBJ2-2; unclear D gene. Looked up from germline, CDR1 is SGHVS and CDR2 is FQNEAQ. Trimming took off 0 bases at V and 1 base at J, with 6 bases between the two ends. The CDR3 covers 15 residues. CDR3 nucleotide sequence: TGTGCCAGCAGCTTAGCGGGAAGGAACACCGGGGAGCTGTTTTTT. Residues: CASSLAGRNTGELFF.

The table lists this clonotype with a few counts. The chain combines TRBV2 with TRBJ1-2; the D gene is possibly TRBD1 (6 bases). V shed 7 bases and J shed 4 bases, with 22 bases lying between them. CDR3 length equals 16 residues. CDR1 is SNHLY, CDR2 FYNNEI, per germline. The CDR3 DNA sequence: TGTGCCAGCACGGGGACACTCAAACTTATCTCCTATGGCTACACCTTC. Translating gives CASTGTLKLISYGYTF.

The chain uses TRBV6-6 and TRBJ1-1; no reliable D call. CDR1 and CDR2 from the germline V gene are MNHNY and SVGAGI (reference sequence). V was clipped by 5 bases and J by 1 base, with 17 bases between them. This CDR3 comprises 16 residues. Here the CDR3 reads CASSLGVATSNTEAFF. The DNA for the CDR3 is TGTGCCAGCAGTCTTGGGGTAGCCACATCGAACACTGAAGCTTTCTTT.

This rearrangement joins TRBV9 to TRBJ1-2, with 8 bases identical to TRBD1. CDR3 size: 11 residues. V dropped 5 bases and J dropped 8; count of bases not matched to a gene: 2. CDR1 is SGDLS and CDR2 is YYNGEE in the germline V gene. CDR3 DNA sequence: TGTGCCAGCAGTGGGACAGGCGGCTACACCTTC. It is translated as CASSGTGGYTF.

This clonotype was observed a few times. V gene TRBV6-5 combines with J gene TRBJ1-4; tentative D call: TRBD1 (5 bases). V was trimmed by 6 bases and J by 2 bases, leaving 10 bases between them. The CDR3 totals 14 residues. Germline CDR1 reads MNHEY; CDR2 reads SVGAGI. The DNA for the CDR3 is TGTGCCAGCAGCCGACCAGGGACTAATGAAAAACTGTTTTTT. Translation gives CASSRPGTNEKLFF.

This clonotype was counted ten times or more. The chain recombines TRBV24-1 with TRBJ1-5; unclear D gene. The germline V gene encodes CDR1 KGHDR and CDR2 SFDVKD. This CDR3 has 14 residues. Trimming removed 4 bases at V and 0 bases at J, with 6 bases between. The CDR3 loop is CATSEGNSNQPQHF. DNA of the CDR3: TGTGCCACCAGTGAGGGGAATAGCAATCAGCCCCAGCATTTT.

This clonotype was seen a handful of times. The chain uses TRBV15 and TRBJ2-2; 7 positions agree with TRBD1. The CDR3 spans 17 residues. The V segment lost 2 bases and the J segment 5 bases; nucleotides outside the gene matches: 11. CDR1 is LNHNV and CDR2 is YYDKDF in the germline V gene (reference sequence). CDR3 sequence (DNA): TGTGCCACCAGCAGAAAACTCAACAGGGGTGGAACCGGGGAGCTGTTTTTT. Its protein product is CATSRKLNRGGTGELFF.

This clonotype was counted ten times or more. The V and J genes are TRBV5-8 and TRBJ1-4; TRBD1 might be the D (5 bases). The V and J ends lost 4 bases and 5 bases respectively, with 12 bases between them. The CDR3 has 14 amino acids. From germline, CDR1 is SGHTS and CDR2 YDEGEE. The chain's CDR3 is CASSAAGDNEKLFF. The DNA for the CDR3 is TGTGCCAGCAGCGCGGCCGGGGACAATGAAAAACTGTTTTTT.

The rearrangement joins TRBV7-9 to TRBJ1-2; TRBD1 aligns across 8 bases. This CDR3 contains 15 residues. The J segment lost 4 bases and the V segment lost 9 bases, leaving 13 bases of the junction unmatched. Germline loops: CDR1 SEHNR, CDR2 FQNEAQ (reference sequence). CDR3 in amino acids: CASSPTGTGRYGYTF. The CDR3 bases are TGTGCCAGTAGTCCCACCGGGACAGGACGCTATGGCTACACCTTC. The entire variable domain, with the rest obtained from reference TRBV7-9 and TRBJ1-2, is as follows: DTGVSQNPRHKITKRGQNVTFRCDPISEHNRLYWYRQTLGQGPEFLTYFQNEAQLEKSRLLSDRFSAERPKGSFSTLEIQRTEQGDSAMYLCASSPTGTGRYGYTFGSGTRLTVV.

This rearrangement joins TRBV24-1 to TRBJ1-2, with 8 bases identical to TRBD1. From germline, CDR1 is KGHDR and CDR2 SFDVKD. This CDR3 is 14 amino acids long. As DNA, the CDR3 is TGTGCTACCTCAACGGGCAGGGGGCGTCGCGGCTACACCTTC. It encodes CATSTGRGRRGYTF.

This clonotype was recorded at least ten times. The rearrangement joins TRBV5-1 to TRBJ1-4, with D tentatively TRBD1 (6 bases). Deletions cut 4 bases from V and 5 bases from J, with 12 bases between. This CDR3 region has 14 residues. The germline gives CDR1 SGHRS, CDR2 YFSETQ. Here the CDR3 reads CASSLIGQNEKLFF. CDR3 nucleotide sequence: TGCGCCAGCAGCCTCATTGGACAGAATGAAAAACTGTTTTTT. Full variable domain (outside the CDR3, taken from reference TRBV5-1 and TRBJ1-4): KAGVTQTPRYLIKTRGQQVTLSCSPISGHRSVSWYQQTPGQGLQFLFEYFSETQRNKGNFPGRFSGRQFSNSRSEMNVSTLELGDSALYLCASSLIGQNEKLFFGSGTQLSVL.

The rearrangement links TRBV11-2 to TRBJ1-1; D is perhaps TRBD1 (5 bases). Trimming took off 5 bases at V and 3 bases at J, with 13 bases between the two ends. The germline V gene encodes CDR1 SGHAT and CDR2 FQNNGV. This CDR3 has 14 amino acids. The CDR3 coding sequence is TGTGCCAGCAGCAAGAACAGGTGGGACACTGAAGCTTTCTTT. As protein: CASSKNRWDTEAFF. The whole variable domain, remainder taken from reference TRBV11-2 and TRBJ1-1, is EAGVAQSPRYKIIEKRQSVAFWCNPISGHATLYWYQQILGQGPKLLIQFQNNGVVDDSQLPKDRFSAERLKGVDSTLKIQPAKLEDSAVYLCASSKNRWDTEAFFGQGTRLTVV.

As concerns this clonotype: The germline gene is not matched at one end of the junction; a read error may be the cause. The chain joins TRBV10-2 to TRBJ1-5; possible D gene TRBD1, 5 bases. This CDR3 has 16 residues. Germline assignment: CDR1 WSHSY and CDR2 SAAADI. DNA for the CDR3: TGTGCCAGCAGTTATGGTGGGACGGATAGCAATCAGCACCAGCATTTT. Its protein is CASSYGGTDSNQHQHF.

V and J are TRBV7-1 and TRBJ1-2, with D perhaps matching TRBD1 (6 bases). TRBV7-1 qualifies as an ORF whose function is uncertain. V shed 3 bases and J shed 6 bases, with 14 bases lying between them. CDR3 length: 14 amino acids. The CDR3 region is CASSSTDRNHGYTF. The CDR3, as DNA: TGTGCCAGCAGCTCTACGGACAGAAACCATGGCTACACCTTC.

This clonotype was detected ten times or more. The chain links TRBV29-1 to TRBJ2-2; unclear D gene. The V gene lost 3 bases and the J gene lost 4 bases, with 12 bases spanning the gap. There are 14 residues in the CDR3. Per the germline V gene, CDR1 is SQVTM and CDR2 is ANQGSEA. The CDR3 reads CSVDGGSGTGELFF. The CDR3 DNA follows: TGCAGCGTTGATGGTGGGTCGGGCACCGGGGAGCTGTTTTTT.

Here the CDR3 reads CASSWDGVNEKLFF. As DNA, the CDR3 is TGTGCCAGCAGCTGGGACGGAGTTAATGAAAAACTGTTTTTT. This chain connects TRBV7-9 to TRBJ1-4; tentatively, D is TRBD1 (5 bases). Germline V gives CDR1 SEHNR, CDR2 FQNEAQ (reference sequence). V was shortened by 4 bases and J by 4 bases, with 10 bases between the two germline ends. The CDR3 totals 14 residues.

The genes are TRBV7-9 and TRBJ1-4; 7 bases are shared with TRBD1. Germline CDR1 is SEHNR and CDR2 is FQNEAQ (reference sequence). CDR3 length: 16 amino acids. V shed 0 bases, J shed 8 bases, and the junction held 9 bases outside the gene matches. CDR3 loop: CASSLAGDSYGEKLFF. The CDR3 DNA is TGTGCCAGCAGCTTAGCGGGGGACAGTTACGGCGAAAAACTGTTTTTT.